This T cell receptor (beta chain) was profiled in a study of T cells in Graves' hyperthyroidism and ophthalmopathy (dated by TCRdb to about 2019). Context from the whole study: Peripheral blood samples were taken at initial diagnosis, before any treatment was given. TCR V-J signatures able to tell the groups apart were searched for in a discovery cohort of some 97 patients, of whom over 40 had Graves' ophthalmopathy and 55 to 65 had stable Graves' hyperthyroidism. In addition, the study compared T-cell repertoires in thyroid tissue and in blood from five to seven Graves' hyperthyroidism patients. The roughly 100 discovery patients were divided at random into training and test sets in a 7:3 ratio. The paper reports TCR Vbeta CDR3 sequencing of about 140 peripheral blood samples: fewer than 50 ophthalmopathy, some 80 hyperthyroidism and 17 progressor patients. Prospective prediction of ophthalmopathy was tested in an independent validation cohort consisting of some 20 hyperthyroidism patients and about 17 patients who later progressed to ophthalmopathy. Following sampling, methimazole starting at 30 mg daily was given to hyperthyroidism patients, and high-dose intravenous methylprednisolone was given to ophthalmopathy patients.

TCR beta CDR3 regions were amplified from RNA transcripts. The TCR CDR3 was subjected to a first round of RT-PCR using the HTBI primer set and the Qiagen OneStep RT-PCR kit. A second multiplex PCR round built the libraries, followed by size selection and purification. Sequencing of the libraries was done on an Illumina HiSeq2000 using paired-end 100 bp reads. Turning to the authors' computational methods: SOAPnuke was used to process the raw data, throwing out any read that contained adapters or uncalled bases, had a mean Phred below 15, or lacked an exact constant-primer or identifier match. COPE v1.2.5 was used to merge the high-quality paired reads, and each unique nucleotide sequence was defined as a clonotype. Clonotypes were aligned to IMGT TRBV, TRBD and TRBJ reference segments using MiTCR v1.1. The analysis was restricted to V-J combinations with a frequency above 0.0001, which together covered just over 98% of the repertoires. A TCS score was defined as the ratio of F50 (clonal expansion) to E x V (chaos), with BLOSUM62-based TCRdist applied between CDR3 peptides within each V-J. Welch's t-statistics and random forest reduced roughly 540 V-J features to roughly 13, which were used in a naive Bayes classifier (R e1071). The public reads were reprocessed in TCRdb via fastp at Q25 and MiXCR, keeping in-frame beta chains. All rows with the same CDR3 protein become a single entry with the most common DNA and genes. The V and J calls shown here were made by TCRdb, not taken from the authors' results. Across this sample there are 300,000 to 400,000 distinct CDR3 sequences, with 21% seen only once. The ten largest clones capture about 50% of the sample.

Via the germline V gene (reference sequence), CDR1 is GTSNPN and CDR2 SVGIG. The germline V end is reduced by 5 bases and the J end by 3 bases; junction bases left unmatched: 7. Its CDR3 holds 13 amino acids, cysteine through phenylalanine. Only CDR3 DNA remains: 39 bases, in frame from the first base. This clonotype was found many times. Its antigen has not been determined. No much larger clone exists at a distance of one base, and base qualities are not known. A patient counted as having stable Graves' hyperthyroidism if no progression to ophthalmopathy occurred over 18 months of follow-up. Hyperthyroidism patients were newly diagnosed, had a disease duration of under 2 months, and were aged 18 to 65 years. Exclusion was applied to patients with uncontrolled infections, other autoimmune diseases, pregnancy or lactation. Diagnoses were established on the basis of clinical symptoms, serum thyroxine and TRAb, thyroid ultrasound, and orbital computed tomography. PBMCs were isolated from approximately 10 ml of fresh peripheral blood by Ficoll-Paque density gradient centrifugation. Total RNA was extracted with Trizol reagent, and quality was checked on an Agilent 2100 Bioanalyzer.

General study outcomes and caveats: Blood samples also contained most of the expanded thyroid clonotypes (frequency above 0.001), which suggests that blood repertoires may reflect thyroid immune responses. During validation, the model predicted progression to ophthalmopathy a median of approximately 6.5 months ahead of onset, with 70.59% sensitivity and 72.22% specificity. Sample size was not statistically predetermined, and blinding of investigators to group allocation was not performed. In cross-validation, a model built on a 13 V-J signature told ophthalmopathy apart from stable hyperthyroidism with under 90% sensitivity and about 81% specificity, and in testing the same model reached 80%/75%.

The chain links TRBV30 with TRBJ2-7, and 7 bases in between align with TRBD1. This TCR was sampled from a woman aged 45 to 65 with Graves' hyperthyroidism. Sample: blood. The DNA is as follows: TGTGCCTGGGGGACGGGGACAGACTACGAGCAGTACTTC. Translated, this gives CAWGTGTDYEQYF. The CDR3, completed at both ends by the reference TRBV30 and TRBJ2-7 genes, gives the full variable domain SQTIHQWPATLVQPVGSPLSLECTVEGTSNPNLYWYRQAAGRGLQLLFYSVGIGQISSEVPQNLSASRPQDRQFILSSKKLLLSDSGFYLCAWGTGTDYEQYFGPGTRLTVT.